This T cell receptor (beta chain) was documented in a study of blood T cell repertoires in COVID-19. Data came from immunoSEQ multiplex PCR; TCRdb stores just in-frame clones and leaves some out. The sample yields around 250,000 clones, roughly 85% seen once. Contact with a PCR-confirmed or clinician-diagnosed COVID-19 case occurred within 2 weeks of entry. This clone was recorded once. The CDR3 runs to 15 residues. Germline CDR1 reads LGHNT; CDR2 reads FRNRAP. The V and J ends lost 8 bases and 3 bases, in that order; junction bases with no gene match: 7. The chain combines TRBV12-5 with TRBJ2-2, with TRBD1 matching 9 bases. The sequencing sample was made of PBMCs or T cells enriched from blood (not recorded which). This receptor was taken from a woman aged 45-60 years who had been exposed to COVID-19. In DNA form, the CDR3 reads TGTGCTAGTCCTAGTGGGACAGGGTACACCGGGGAGCTGTTTTTT. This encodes CASPSGTGYTGELFF. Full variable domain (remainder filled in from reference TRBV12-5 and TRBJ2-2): DARVTQTPRHKVTEMGQEVTMRCQPILGHNTVFWYRQTMMQGLELLAYFRNRAPLDDSGMPKDRFSAEMPDATLATLKIQPSEPRDSAVYFCASPSGTGYTGELFFGEGSRLTVL.